A selection of T cell receptor beta chains follows, all from one sample in a study of technical replicates of blood from a handful of donors. The repertoire was sequenced with immunoSEQ multiplex PCR; TCRdb's copy has only in-frame clones and lacks some. This table has around 100,000 clones, about 95% appearing once. The sequencing input was T cells isolated from PBMCs. These receptors were collected from a human donor in good health. Both conserved end residues are part of each CDR3. The D gene is left open where the match is weak. The listing skips clone size in some rows; elsewhere it reads once, few, many or a size class.

D gene | clone size | J gene | V gene | CDR3 protein | CDR3 DNA
TRBD2 | NA | TRBJ2-2 | TRBV7-3 | CASSLTGTSGSLFNGELFF | TGTGCCAGCAGCTTAACGGGGACTAGCGGGAGCTTGTTTAACGGGGAGCTGTTTTTT
NA | NA | TRBJ2-1 | TRBV15 | CATSRDNPPLPSSKSNEQFF | TGTGCCACCAGCAGAGATAACCCCCCATTACCTTCCTCTAAGTCCAATGAGCAGTTCTTC
TRBD1 | NA | TRBJ2-4 | TRBV7-3 | CASSLTGGADIQYF | TGTGCCAGCAGCTTAACAGGGGGCGCGGACATTCAGTACTTC
NA | NA | TRBJ2-2 | TRBV6-1 | CASATEQTGELFF | TGTGCCAGCGCGACAGAACAAACCGGGGAGCTGTTTTTT
NA | NA | TRBJ2-7 | TRBV11-2 | CASSLGRNYEQYF | TGTGCCAGCAGCTTAGGCAGAAACTACGAGCAGTACTTC
NA | NA | TRBJ1-1 | TRBV20-1 | CSAGRGEAFF | TGCAGTGCTGGAAGGGGGGAAGCTTTCTTT
TRBD1 | NA | TRBJ1-5 | TRBV27 | CASRGGAGQPQHF | TGTGCCAGCAGAGGGGGCGCCGGTCAGCCCCAGCATTTT
NA | NA | TRBJ2-5 | TRBV27 | CASNPERGGRGETQYF | TGTGCCAGCAATCCTGAAAGGGGAGGAAGGGGAGAGACCCAGTACTTC
TRBD2 | once | TRBJ2-1 | TRBV5-1 | CASSLLGLGLAGVLPLREQFF | TGCGCCAGCAGCTTGTTGGGTCTGGGACTAGCGGGAGTCCTCCCCCTCAGGGAGCAGTTCTTC
TRBD2 | once | TRBJ2-3 | TRBV7-2 | CASSLSGGRTDTQYF | TGTGCCAGCAGCTTAAGCGGGGGACGCACAGATACGCAGTATTTT
NA | NA | TRBJ2-1 | TRBV2 | CASSANEQFF | TGTGCCAGCAGTGCGAATGAGCAGTTCTTC
NA | few | TRBJ2-7 | TRBV29-1 | CSFWGGDSYEQYF | TGCAGCTTCTGGGGCGGGGACTCCTACGAGCAGTACTTC
TRBD2 | NA | TRBJ2-1 | TRBV12-5 | CASGLASGRASYNEQFF | TGTGCTAGTGGTTTGGCGAGCGGGAGGGCCTCCTACAATGAGCAGTTCTTC
NA | NA | TRBJ1-3 | TRBV29-1 | CSVGWGDSGNTIYF | TGCAGCGTTGGATGGGGAGACTCTGGAAACACCATATATTTT
TRBD1 | NA | TRBJ2-6 | TRBV29-1 | CSAQGFSGANVLTF | TGCAGCGCACAGGGGTTCTCTGGGGCCAACGTCCTGACTTTC
NA | NA | TRBJ2-1 | TRBV5-4 | CASSLSPSSYNEQFF | TGTGCCAGCAGCTTAAGTCCCAGCTCCTACAATGAGCAGTTCTTC
NA | NA | TRBJ1-5 | TRBV2 | CASSSGNQPQHF | TGTGCCAGCTCTAGTGGCAATCAGCCCCAGCATTTT
NA | NA | TRBJ2-7 | TRBV7-3 | CASSSTSGEQYF | TGTGCCAGCAGCTCCACAAGCGGCGAGCAGTACTTC
NA | NA | TRBJ2-5 | TRBV6-6 | CASSYTGVETQYF | TGTGCCAGCAGTTACACAGGAGTAGAGACCCAGTACTTC
TRBD2 | once | TRBJ2-3 | TRBV19 | CASTRAASGYGDTQYF | TGTGCCAGTACCCGGGCGGCTAGCGGGTACGGGGATACGCAGTATTTT
NA | once | TRBJ1-3 | TRBV11-3 | CASSPPAGGNTIYF | TGTGCCAGCAGCCCTCCTGCGGGGGGAAACACCATATATTTT
NA | NA | TRBJ2-5 | TRBV2 | CASSFQETQYF | TGTGCCAGCAGTTTTCAGGAGACCCAGTACTTC
NA | once | TRBJ2-1 | TRBV4-2 | CASSQAGAGVSNEQFF | TGTGCCAGCAGCCAAGCGGGGGCGGGAGTGAGCAATGAGCAGTTCTTC
NA | NA | TRBJ2-1 | TRBV11-2 | CASSLAPSLYEQFF | TGTGCCAGCAGCTTAGCGCCGAGCCTATATGAGCAGTTCTTC
NA | NA | TRBJ2-7 | TRBV11-3 | CASSSGGGAGYEQYF | TGTGCCAGCAGCTCAGGAGGGGGCGCGGGATACGAGCAGTACTTC
TRBD1 | NA | TRBJ1-2 | TRBV2 | CASRYRDRGNYGYTF | TGTGCCAGCAGATACCGGGACAGGGGCAACTATGGCTACACCTTC
NA | NA | TRBJ1-2 | TRBV28 | CAIKTWEGEGYTF | TGTGCCATAAAGACCTGGGAGGGTGAAGGCTACACCTTC
TRBD2 | NA | TRBJ2-5 | TRBV9 | CASSPGLGQETQYF | TGTGCCAGCAGCCCCGGACTAGGACAAGAGACCCAGTACTTC
TRBD2 | NA | TRBJ2-2 | TRBV7-3 | CASSPRGGWGGTGELFF | TGTGCCAGCAGCCCCCGCGGGGGTTGGGGTGGCACCGGGGAGCTGTTTTTT